This TCR beta chain was sequenced for a study of blood T cell repertoires in COVID-19. In its sample, this clone was seen once. Germline lookup yields CDR1 MDHEN and CDR2 SYDVKM. V trimming: 6 bases; J trimming: 6 bases; junction bases outside the gene matches: 6. The CDR3 sequence is 13 residues long. The method was immunoSEQ multiplex PCR; TCRdb's version includes in-frame clones alone and lacks a portion of them. The table lists around 60,000 clones, roughly 84% of them singletons. V gene TRBV28 combines with J gene TRBJ2-3; 7 nucleotides agree with TRBD1. The clonotype comes from a man in his fifties or sixties with COVID-19, enrolled during active disease. Sequenced sample: peripheral blood. The CDR3 sequence is CASRETGLDTQYF. DNA for the CDR3: TGTGCCAGCAGGGAGACAGGGTTGGATACGCAGTATTTT. Combining the CDR3 with reference TRBV28 and TRBJ2-3 gives the whole variable domain DVKVTQSSRYLVKRTGEKVFLECVQDMDHENMFWYRQDPGLGLRLIYFSYDVKMKEKGDIPEGYSVSREKKERFSLILESASTNQTSMYLCASRETGLDTQYFGPGTRLTVL.